The 28 T cell receptor beta chains listed next were all sequenced from one sample in a study of blood T cell repertoires in COVID-19. Some clones are missing from TCRdb's copy, which holds only in-frame ones; the method was immunoSEQ multiplex PCR. Of about 230,000 clones in the sample, more than 65% are singletons; the top ten hold 4% to 5.5%. Sequenced: peripheral blood. These receptors all stem from a man aged 50-60 years with active or convalescent COVID-19.

CDR3 DNA sequence: TGTGCCAGCAGCTTAACCAGTTATAATTCACCCCTCCACTTT. Its protein is CASSLTSYNSPLHF. The chain is built from TRBV7-2 and TRBJ1-6; no clear D gene. The ends were cut back, 2 bases at V and 4 bases at J, with 6 bases in the middle. The CDR3 covers 14 residues. CDR1 and CDR2 from the germline V gene are SGHTA and FQGNSA.

This chain uses TRBV5-8 with TRBJ2-7, with D possibly matching TRBD1 (6 bases). CDR3 length equals 14 residues. Germline lookup yields CDR1 SGHTS and CDR2 YDEGEE. Trimming removed 3 bases from V and 1 base from J, with 11 bases in between. CDR3 sequence reads: CASSSRTDSYEQYF. CDR3 in DNA: TGTGCCAGCAGCTCGAGGACAGATTCCTACGAGCAGTACTTC.

V and J are TRBV18 and TRBJ1-2, with D unresolved. Germline assignment: CDR1 KGHSH and CDR2 LQKENI. With 2 bases removed from V and 5 bases from J, the gap between germline ends came to 9 bases. The CDR3 covers 13 residues. This chain's CDR3 is CASSPVSEYGYTF. The CDR3 coding sequence is TGTGCCAGCTCACCAGTTAGCGAATATGGCTACACCTTC. The variable domain in full, completed from reference TRBV18 and TRBJ1-2, reads NAGVMQNPRHLVRRRGQEARLRCSPMKGHSHVYWYRQLPEEGLKFMVYLQKENIIDESGMPKERFSAEFPKEGPSILRIQQVVRGDSAAYFCASSPVSEYGYTFGSGTRLTVV.

The chain joins TRBV19 to TRBJ1-3, with TRBD1 matching over 9 bases. The trim removed 4 bases at V and 3 bases at J, leaving 7 bases unmatched. This CDR3 has 16 amino acids. Germline loops: CDR1 LNHDA, CDR2 SQIVND (reference sequence). The CDR3 region has the DNA TGTGCCAGTAGTACTGCGGACAGGGGATATGGAAACACCATATATTTT. Translated: CASSTADRGYGNTIYF.

The chain has TRBV21-1 and TRBJ2-7; the table gives TRBD2 as D, unverified against the DNA. TRBV21-1 is given as a pseudogene. CDR3 size: 15 residues. The CDR3 loop reads CASSIRHGGAYEQYF. The CDR3 DNA reads TGTGCCAGCAGCATCCGCCACGGGGGGGCCTACGAGCAGTACTTC.

This chain joins TRBV2 and TRBJ1-5; 11 positions agree with TRBD1. Germline V gives CDR1 SNHLY, CDR2 FYNNEI. Germline trimming cut 7 bases from V and 3 bases from J; bases unmatched to any gene: 5. This CDR3 is built from 15 residues. The CDR3 loop is CASNPGQGDNQPQHF. The CDR3 DNA sequence: TGTGCCAGCAACCCGGGACAGGGGGACAATCAGCCCCAGCATTTT.

V usage is TRBV4-2 and J usage is TRBJ1-6, with TRBD1 identical over 7 bases. J lost 4 bases, V lost 1 base, and 7 bases had no gene match. Germline CDR1 LGHNA, CDR2 YNFKEQ. CDR3 length equals 17 residues. The CDR3 region has the DNA TGTGCCAGCAGCCAAGCTAACAGGGGTGCTTATAATTCACCCCTCCACTTT. This translates into CASSQANRGAYNSPLHF.

The rearrangement joins TRBV4-1 to TRBJ1-6; D gene unclear. CDR1 is MGHRA, CDR2 YSYEKL, per germline. The CDR3 loop spans 15 amino acids. The V end lost 0 bases, the J end lost 4 bases, and 7 bases lay between the germline ends. CDR3 region: CASSQDPGYNSPLHF. Written as DNA, the CDR3 is TGCGCCAGCAGCCAAGATCCGGGGTATAATTCACCCCTCCACTTT.

V and J are TRBV27 and TRBJ2-5, with TRBD2 identical over 9 bases. The CDR3 extends over 15 amino acids. The germline V gene has CDR1 MNHEY and CDR2 SMNVEV (reference sequence). V was clipped by 6 bases and J by 5 bases; unmatched bases: 10. CDR3 DNA: TGTGCCAGCAGAAACCAGGGACTAGCCGGGGAGACCCAGTACTTC. Its translation is CASRNQGLAGETQYF.

This clone appeared a few times. V is TRBV5-1 and J is TRBJ2-1; possibly TRBD1 for D (5 bases). Trimming took off 4 bases at V and 3 bases at J, with 8 bases between the two ends. CDR3 length equals 13 residues. Looked up from germline, CDR1 is SGHRS and CDR2 is YFSETQ. The CDR3 bases are TGCGCCAGCAGCGTGGACATCTACAATGAGCAGTTCTTC. It codes for CASSVDIYNEQFF.

The chain joins TRBV3-1 (or the pseudogene TRBV3-2) to TRBJ1-2; D uncertain. V lost 0 bases, J lost 10 bases, and 12 bases lay in between. The CDR3 totals 13 residues. Germline V gene sequence: CDR1 LGHDT, CDR2 YNNKEL (reference sequence). The CDR3, as DNA: TGTGCCAGCAGCCAAGATCAGGCTGTTTACTACACCTTC. Its protein product is CASSQDQAVYYTF.

In this sample, this clone turned up once. The chain is built from TRBV18 and TRBJ1-3; 9 nucleotides agree with TRBD1. V dropped 1 base and J dropped 4; count of bases not matched to a gene: 8. CDR3 size: 17 residues. The germline CDR1 and CDR2 sequences are KGHSH and LQKENI. The CDR3 DNA reads as TGTGCCAGCTCACCACTAGTCCGGACAGGGGCCGGAAACACCATATATTTT. Translating it yields CASSPLVRTGAGNTIYF.

The chain couples TRBV25-1 to TRBJ1-2; D uncertain. This CDR3 region has 16 residues. Germline loops: CDR1 MGHDK, CDR2 SYGVNS. V dropped 0 bases and J dropped 2 bases, with 13 bases sitting between them. CDR3 region: CASSEYRSGSNYGYTF. In DNA, the CDR3 is TGTGCCAGCAGTGAATATAGAAGCGGTTCCAACTATGGCTACACCTTC.

V gene TRBV5-1 combines with J gene TRBJ1-1; 7 positions agree with TRBD1. Per the germline V gene, CDR1 is SGHRS and CDR2 is YFSETQ. The CDR3 loop spans 14 amino acids. With V trimmed by 6 bases and J by 11 bases, 16 bases remained unmatched. CDR3 bases: TGCGCCAGCACCGCCAATACAGGGGTGGGGGAGGCTTTCTTT. This gives the protein CASTANTGVGEAFF.

The CDR3 sequence: CASSGAGTGDSYEQYF. CDR3 nucleotide sequence: TGTGCCAGCAGTGGGGCCGGGACAGGGGACTCCTACGAGCAGTACTTC. This rearrangement joins TRBV2 to TRBJ2-7; TRBD1 matches 10 bases. V shed 4 bases, J shed 0 bases, and the junction held 6 bases outside the gene matches. The CDR3 is made up of 16 amino acids. CDR1 SNHLY and CDR2 FYNNEI come from the germline V gene.

This chain joins TRBV27 and TRBJ1-1; D remains ambiguous. The ends were cut back, 4 bases at V and 4 bases at J, with 7 bases in the middle. This CDR3 comprises 12 residues. CDR1 MNHEY and CDR2 SMNVEV come from the germline V gene (reference sequence). This CDR3 reads CASSSGLTEAFF. In DNA form, the CDR3 reads TGTGCCAGCAGTTCAGGCCTCACTGAAGCTTTCTTT.

This chain links TRBV19 with TRBJ1-4; D gene unclear. From germline, CDR1 is LNHDA and CDR2 SQIVND (reference sequence). V gave up 7 bases and J gave up 5 bases, with 11 bases separating them. This CDR3 has 13 amino acids. The CDR3 reads CASTRPSNEKLFF. DNA of the CDR3: TGTGCCAGTACGCGGCCGTCGAATGAAAAACTGTTTTTT.

V gene TRBV5-5 combines with J gene TRBJ1-5; D may be TRBD1 (5 bases). V gave up 1 base and J gave up 5 bases, with 13 bases separating them. Germline loops: CDR1 SGHKS, CDR2 YYEKEE (reference sequence). This CDR3 has 15 amino acids. CDR3 coding DNA: TGTGCCAGCAGCTTGCGGGCGGGGGGACATCAGCCCCAGCATTTT. Residues: CASSLRAGGHQPQHF.

The genes are TRBV5-1 and TRBJ2-1; D is perhaps TRBD1 (5 bases). The CDR3 is 13 residues long. CDR1 and CDR2 from the germline V gene are SGHRS and YFSETQ. V was shortened by 2 bases and J by 5 bases, with 8 bases between the two germline ends. CDR3 DNA sequence: TGCGCCAGCAGCTTTGACAGCAACAATGAGCAGTTCTTC. Its protein product is CASSFDSNNEQFF.

As regards this clone: At one end the junction does not follow the germline gene, possibly because of a read error. The chain has TRBV7-3 and TRBJ2-1; 10 bases are shared with TRBD2. The germline gives CDR1 SGHTA, CDR2 FQGTGA. The CDR3 covers 13 residues. CDR3 sequence (DNA): TGTGCCAGCAGCTCAGACCCCGGGACTAGCGTGATCTTC. Protein product: CASSSDPGTSVIF.

V usage is TRBV27 and J usage is TRBJ1-6, with TRBD1 matching 9 bases. The CDR3 consists of 18 residues. Germline-derived CDR1 and CDR2 are MNHEY and SMNVEV (reference sequence). V was pared by 5 bases and J by 7 bases, with 15 bases of the junction left unmatched. CDR3 sequence reads: CASSPRQGVGRLNSPLHF. For the CDR3, the DNA is TGTGCCAGCAGTCCCCGACAGGGGGTAGGTCGTCTGAATTCACCCCTCCACTTT.

CDR3 nucleotides: TGTGCCAGCAGCTTGTGGGCCGTGAACACTGAAGCTTTCTTT. Protein product: CASSLWAVNTEAFF. V is TRBV13 and J is TRBJ1-1, with D unresolved. The germline V gene encodes CDR1 PRHDT and CDR2 FYEKMQ (reference sequence). This CDR3 is built from 14 residues. The V and J ends lost 3 bases and 0 bases respectively, with 8 bases between them.

V usage is TRBV7-3 and J usage is TRBJ1-6, with 7 bases matching TRBD1. Looked up from germline, CDR1 is SGHTA and CDR2 is FQGTGA. V was pared by 5 bases and J by 6 bases, with 7 bases of the junction left unmatched. This CDR3 comprises 15 residues. CDR3: CASSEQGQVNSPLHF. The DNA for the CDR3 is TGTGCCAGCAGCGAACAGGGGCAGGTTAATTCACCCCTCCACTTT.

V and J are TRBV6-1 and TRBJ2-1, with a possible D match to TRBD2 (6 bases). This CDR3 has 11 residues. The germline V gene has CDR1 MNHNS and CDR2 SASEGT. Trimming removed 2 bases at V and 14 bases at J, with 10 bases between. CDR3 coding DNA: TGTGCCAGCAGTGAAACCGGGGGAAAGTTCTTC. This sequence encodes CASSETGGKFF.

This chain connects TRBV5-1 to TRBJ2-7; 8 bases align to TRBD1. Germline lookup yields CDR1 SGHRS and CDR2 YFSETQ. The CDR3 runs to 13 residues. J lost 3 bases, V lost 5 bases, and 4 bases had no gene match. The CDR3 is CASRDGQGYEQYF. In DNA, the CDR3 is TGCGCCAGCAGGGACGGACAGGGCTACGAGCAGTACTTC.

This sequence joins TRBV5-6 and TRBJ2-3; 7 positions match TRBD2. The CDR3 covers 14 residues. CDR1 SGHDT and CDR2 YYEEEE come from the germline V gene. J gave up 7 bases and V 6 bases, and 11 bases lay outside the gene matches. The chain's CDR3 is CASTRPGGLNTQYF. Here the CDR3 DNA reads TGTGCCAGCACCCGGCCGGGGGGACTAAATACGCAGTATTTT.

This clone showed up just once. The gene calls are TRBV6-1 and TRBJ2-3, with a possible D match to TRBD1 (6 bases). Between the trimmed V and J ends, which lost 3 bases and 2 bases, there was a span of 9 bases. Per the germline V gene, CDR1 is MNHNS and CDR2 is SASEGT. The CDR3 runs to 14 residues. The CDR3: CASSENRDTDTQYF. The CDR3 coding sequence is TGTGCCAGCAGTGAGAACAGGGACACAGATACGCAGTATTTT.

The chain joins TRBV4-2 to TRBJ2-1; 9 nucleotides agree with TRBD2. Looked up from germline, CDR1 is LGHNA and CDR2 is YNFKEQ. The CDR3 loop spans 14 amino acids. The V segment lost 3 bases and the J segment 6 bases; nucleotides outside the gene matches: 3. The CDR3 DNA sequence: TGTGCCAGCAGCCAGGCTAGCGGGACCAATGAGCAGTTCTTC. As protein: CASSQASGTNEQFF.